The 9 T cell receptor beta chains in this list originate from one sample, sequenced in a study of blood T cell repertoires in COVID-19. Profiled with immunoSEQ multiplex PCR; TCRdb holds only in-frame clones, not every one. The table lists 88,000 or so clones, 85% of them singletons. Sequences were obtained from peripheral blood. The receptors come from a man in his fifties or sixties with acute or convalescent COVID-19.

V usage is TRBV27 and J usage is TRBJ1-1, with 10 bases matching TRBD1. This CDR3 contains 15 residues. Germline V gene data show CDR1 as MNHEY and CDR2 as SMNVEV (reference sequence). The V gene end was trimmed by 5 bases and the J gene end by 3 bases; junction bases not matched to a gene: 6. The CDR3 reads CASSTTTGGDTEAFF. As DNA, the CDR3 is TGTGCCAGCAGTACCACGACAGGGGGCGACACTGAAGCTTTCTTT.

The chain is built from TRBV9 and TRBJ2-3; perhaps TRBD1 as D (6 bases). Per germline, CDR1 SGDLS and CDR2 YYNGEE. CDR3 length equals 13 residues. The V end lost 0 bases, the J end lost 7 bases, and 9 bases lay between the germline ends. The DNA for the CDR3 is TGTGCCAGCAGCGTAGCTTGGGACAATACGCAGTATTTT. The encoded protein is CASSVAWDNTQYF.

This rearrangement joins TRBV7-2 to TRBJ2-7, with a weak D call TRBD1 (6 bases). Looked up from germline, CDR1 is SGHTA and CDR2 is FQGNSA. V dropped 1 base and J dropped 2 bases, with 18 bases sitting between them. This CDR3 spans 17 amino acids. The CDR3 sequence: CASSLGPGDLIAYEQYF. CDR3 DNA: TGTGCCAGCAGCTTAGGTCCAGGGGACCTGATCGCCTACGAGCAGTACTTC.

The chain joins TRBV7-3 to TRBJ1-1; D gene ambiguous. CDR1 and CDR2 (germline): SGHTA, FQGTGA. Trimming left V 1 base short and J 9 bases short, with 12 bases between. The length of the CDR3 is 13 residues. CDR3 protein: CASSLNVAVKAFF. CDR3 coding DNA: TGTGCCAGCAGCTTAAACGTGGCGGTGAAAGCTTTCTTT. Based on the CDR3 plus reference TRBV7-3 and TRBJ1-1, the full variable domain is GAGVSQTPSNKVTEKGKYVELRCDPISGHTALYWYRQSLGQGPEFLIYFQGTGAADDSGLPNDRFFAVRPEGSVSTLKIQRTERGDSAVYLCASSLNVAVKAFFGQGTRLTVV.

This clone turned up a few times. The chain uses TRBV7-2 and TRBJ2-7, with 8 bases aligning to TRBD1. This CDR3 region has 15 residues. Germline V gives CDR1 SGHTA, CDR2 FQGNSA. After removal of 5 bases from V and 4 bases from J, the junction contained 10 bases not matched to a gene. CDR3 in amino acids: CASSTQGAALYEQYF. Written as DNA, the CDR3 is TGTGCCAGCAGCACGCAGGGGGCGGCATTATACGAGCAGTACTTC. Together with reference TRBV7-2 and TRBJ2-7, the CDR3 gives the full variable domain: GAGVSQSPSNKVTEKGKDVELRCDPISGHTALYWYRQSLGQGLEFLIYFQGNSAPDKSGLPSDRFSAERTGGSVSTLTIQRTQQEDSAVYLCASSTQGAALYEQYFGPGTRLTVT.

The V call is TRBV2, the J call TRBJ2-3, with D perhaps matching TRBD1 (5 bases). V was clipped by 2 bases and J by 6 bases, with 15 bases between them. There are 15 residues in the CDR3. Per the germline V gene, CDR1 is SNHLY and CDR2 is FYNNEI. The CDR3 DNA follows: TGTGCCAGCAGTGAACGCGTGAGTTCAGGGGATACGCAGTATTTT. Protein: CASSERVSSGDTQYF.

V is TRBV11-2 and J is TRBJ1-1; the D is unclear. The CDR3 totals 11 residues. V gave up 3 bases and J gave up 7 bases, with 6 bases separating them. Germline CDR1 SGHAT, CDR2 FQNNGV. The CDR3 is CASSFAGEAFF. In DNA form, the CDR3 reads TGTGCCAGCAGCTTTGCCGGTGAAGCTTTCTTT.

V gene TRBV30 combines with J gene TRBJ1-2, with D unclear. CDR3 length: 11 amino acids. V dropped 1 base and J dropped 5 bases, with 5 bases sitting between them. Germline assignment: CDR1 GTSNPN and CDR2 SVGIG (reference sequence). The DNA for the CDR3 is TGTGCCTGGAGTGCACAGTATGGCTACACCTTC. Translation: CAWSAQYGYTF.

Regarding this clone: The germline gene is not matched at one end of the junction; a read error may be the cause. V gene TRBV11-2 combines with J gene TRBJ1-6; no definite D call. Germline V CDR1 and CDR2: SGHAT, FQNNGV. The CDR3 is made up of 12 amino acids. The CDR3 DNA reads TGTGCCAGCAGCTTAGCGGGAGAGGCCCACTGCTTT. Its translation is CASSLAGEAHCF.